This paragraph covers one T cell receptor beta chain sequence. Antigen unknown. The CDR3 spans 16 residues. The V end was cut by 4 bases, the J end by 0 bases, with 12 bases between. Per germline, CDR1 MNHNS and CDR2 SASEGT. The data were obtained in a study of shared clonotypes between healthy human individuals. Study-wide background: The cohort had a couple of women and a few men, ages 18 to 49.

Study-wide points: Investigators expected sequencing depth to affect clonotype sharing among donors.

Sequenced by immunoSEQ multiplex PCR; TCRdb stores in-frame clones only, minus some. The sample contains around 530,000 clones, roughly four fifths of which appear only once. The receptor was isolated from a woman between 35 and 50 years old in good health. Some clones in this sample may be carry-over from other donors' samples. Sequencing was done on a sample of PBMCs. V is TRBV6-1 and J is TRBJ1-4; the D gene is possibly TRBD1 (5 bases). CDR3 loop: CASSGRDDSTNEKLFF. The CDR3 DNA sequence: TGTGCCAGCAGTGGCCGGGACGATTCAACTAATGAAAAACTGTTTTTT.